This T cell receptor (beta chain) appears in the sequencing data of a study of cytomegalovirus exposure and HLA in healthy donors. Study-level background: In terms of ancestry, the Caucasian-associated cluster contained about four fifths of the 350 to 450 genotyped donors. Study-wide points: Cytomegalovirus status was reportedly diagnosed by the classifier with high sensitivity and specificity. Upon later analysis, HLA-associated TCR beta chains proved more clonally expanded than other, equally common chains.

60 Vbeta and 13 Jbeta primers were used in PCR. Generated by immunoSEQ multiplex PCR, the TCRdb table keeps only in-frame clones and is missing some. The data show 70,000 to 95,000 clones, 75% to 85% seen once. Donors were ostensibly healthy at sampling, although undocumented immune exposures were probable. Germline V CDR1 and CDR2: SGHRS, YFSETQ. The CDR3 covers 14 residues. J gave up 7 bases and V 0 bases, and 4 bases lay outside the gene matches. Comment on this clone: What it recognizes is unknown.

This sequence originates from a woman in her twenties or thirties in good health and CMV-seronegative. The sample was PBMCs. The J gene is TRBJ2-1, the V gene TRBV5-1; 7 positions agree with TRBD2. CDR3: CASSLGREVNEQFF. For the CDR3, the DNA is TGCGCCAGCAGCTTGGGTCGGGAGGTAAATGAGCAGTTCTTC.